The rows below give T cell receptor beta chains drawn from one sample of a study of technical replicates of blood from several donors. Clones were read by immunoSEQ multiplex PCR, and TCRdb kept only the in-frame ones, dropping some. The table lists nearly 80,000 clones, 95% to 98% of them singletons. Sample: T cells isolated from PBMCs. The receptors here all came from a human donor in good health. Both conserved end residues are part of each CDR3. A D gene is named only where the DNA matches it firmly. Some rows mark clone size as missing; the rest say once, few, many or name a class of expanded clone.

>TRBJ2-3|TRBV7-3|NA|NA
CASSLQGGSPDTQYF
TGTGCCAGCAGCTTACAAGGCGGGTCCCCAGATACGCAGTATTTT
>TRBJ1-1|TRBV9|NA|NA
CASSRLTESTEAFF
TGTGCCAGCAGCAGACTGACAGAGAGCACTGAAGCTTTCTTT
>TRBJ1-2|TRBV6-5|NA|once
CASSYNYANSNYGYTF
TGTGCCAGCAGTTACAACTACGCGAATTCTAACTATGGCTACACCTTC
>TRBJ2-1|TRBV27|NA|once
CASSRFMGGMNNEQFF
TGTGCCAGCAGCCGCTTTATGGGCGGGATGAACAATGAGCAGTTCTTC
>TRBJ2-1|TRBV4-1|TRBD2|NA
CASSQGGSFFSYNEQFF
TGCGCCAGCAGCCAAGGCGGGAGCTTCTTCTCCTACAATGAGCAGTTCTTC
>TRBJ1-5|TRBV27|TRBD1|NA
CASSRTTGSHNQPQHF
TGTGCCAGCAGCCGTACGACAGGGAGTCACAATCAGCCCCAGCATTTT
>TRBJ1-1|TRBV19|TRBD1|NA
CASRGTGFYTEAFF
TGTGCCAGCCGAGGGACAGGGTTTTACACTGAAGCTTTCTTT
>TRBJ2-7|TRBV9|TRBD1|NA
CASSADRGYEQYF
TGTGCCAGCAGCGCGGACAGGGGTTACGAGCAGTACTTC
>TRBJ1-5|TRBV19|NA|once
CASSIPLQPQHF
TGTGCCAGTAGTATACCTCTTCAGCCCCAGCATTTT
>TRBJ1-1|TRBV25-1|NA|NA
CASKGSGTEAFF
TGTGCCAGCAAAGGGTCGGGGACTGAAGCTTTCTTT
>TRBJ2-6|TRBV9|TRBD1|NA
CASSVTRDRVHSGANVLTF
TGTGCCAGCAGCGTAACGAGGGACAGGGTCCACTCTGGGGCCAACGTCCTGACTTTC
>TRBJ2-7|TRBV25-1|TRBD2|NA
CASSGAGGTARYRYEQYF
TGTGCCAGCAGTGGGGCGGGGGGGACAGCTAGATACCGCTACGAGCAGTACTTC
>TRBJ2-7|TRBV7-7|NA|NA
CASSLRHTYEQYF
TGTGCTAGCAGCCTCAGACACACCTACGAGCAGTACTTC
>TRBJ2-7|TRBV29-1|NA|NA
CSAQATYEQYF
TGCAGCGCCCAGGCCACCTACGAGCAGTACTTC
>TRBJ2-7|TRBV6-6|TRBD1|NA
CAVSGTGGYEQYF
TGTGCCGTATCCGGGACAGGGGGCTACGAGCAGTACTTC
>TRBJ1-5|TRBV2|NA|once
CASSRSGNQPQHF
TGTGCCAGCAGTCGGAGTGGCAATCAGCCCCAGCATTTT
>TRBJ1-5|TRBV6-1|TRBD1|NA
CARGQGSNQPQHF
TGTGCCAGGGGACAGGGGAGTAATCAGCCCCAGCATTTT
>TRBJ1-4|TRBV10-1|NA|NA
CASTNREREKLFF
TGCGCCAGCACTAACAGGGAGAGGGAAAAACTGTTTTTT
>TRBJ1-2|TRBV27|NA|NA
CASSLGGYYGYTF
TGTGCCAGCAGTTTGGGGGGATACTATGGCTACACCTTC
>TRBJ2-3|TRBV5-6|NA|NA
CASSLEPPRTDTQYF
TGTGCCAGCAGCTTGGAACCTCCTCGGACAGATACGCAGTATTTT
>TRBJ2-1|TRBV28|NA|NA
CAIHLAVPYNEQFF
TGTGCCATTCATCTGGCGGTCCCCTACAATGAGCAGTTCTTC
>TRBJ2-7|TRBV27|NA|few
CASSPLGLSSYEQYF
TGTGCCAGCAGTCCTTTGGGACTTAGCTCCTACGAGCAGTACTTC
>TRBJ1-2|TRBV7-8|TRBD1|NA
CASWGQGPQGYTF
TGTGCCAGCTGGGGACAGGGGCCCCAGGGCTACACCTTC
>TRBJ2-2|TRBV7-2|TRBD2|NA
CASSLGLAGGPGTGELFF
TGTGCCAGCAGCTTAGGTCTAGCGGGAGGGCCCGGCACCGGGGAGCTGTTTTTT
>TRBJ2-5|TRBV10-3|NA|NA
CAISGVGAEETQYF
TGTGCCATCAGTGGCGTGGGGGCCGAGGAGACCCAGTACTTC
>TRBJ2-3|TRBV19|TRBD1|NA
CASRRGPAADTQYF
TGTGCCAGTCGTAGGGGGCCTGCGGCAGATACGCAGTATTTT
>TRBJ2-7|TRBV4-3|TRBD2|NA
CASSQEGTASGIYEQYF
TGCGCCAGCAGCCAAGAGGGGACTGCTAGCGGGATCTACGAGCAGTACTTC
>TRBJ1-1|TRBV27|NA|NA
CASSLSMYTEAFF
TGTGCCAGCAGTTTATCTATGTACACTGAAGCTTTCTTT
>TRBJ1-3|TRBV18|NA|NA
CASSPTGPTSGNTIYF
TGTGCCAGCTCACCGACGGGTCCGACCTCTGGAAACACCATATATTTT
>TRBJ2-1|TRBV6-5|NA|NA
CASSYARWDEQFF
TGTGCCAGCAGTTACGCTAGATGGGATGAGCAGTTCTTC
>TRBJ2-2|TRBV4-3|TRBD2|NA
CASSQELAGGLGTGELFF
TGCGCCAGCAGCCAAGAACTAGCGGGAGGGCTGGGCACCGGGGAGCTGTTTTTT
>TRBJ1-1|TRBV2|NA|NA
CASSQLLMNTEAFF
TGTGCCAGCAGTCAACTTCTAATGAACACTGAAGCTTTCTTT
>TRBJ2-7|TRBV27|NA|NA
CASSLSMWTAPYEQYF
TGTGCCAGCAGTTTATCGATGTGGACAGCCCCCTACGAGCAGTACTTC
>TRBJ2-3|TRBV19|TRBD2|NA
CASSVSSGRFTDTQYF
TGTGCCAGTAGTGTCTCTAGCGGGAGGTTCACAGATACGCAGTATTTT
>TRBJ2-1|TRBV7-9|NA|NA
CASSPDMNYNEQFF
TGTGCCAGCAGCCCCGACATGAACTACAATGAGCAGTTCTTC
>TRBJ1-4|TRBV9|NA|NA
CASSSQWGLTNEKLFF
TGTGCCAGCAGCTCCCAATGGGGACTGACGAATGAAAAACTGTTTTTT
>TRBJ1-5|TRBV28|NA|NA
CASQGFQGWGQPQHF
TGTGCCAGCCAGGGGTTTCAGGGATGGGGTCAGCCCCAGCATTTT
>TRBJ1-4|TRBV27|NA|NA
CASSIGTPLNEKLFF
TGTGCCAGCAGTATCGGGACACCACTTAATGAAAAACTGTTTTTT
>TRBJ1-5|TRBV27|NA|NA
CASSQGSSNQPQHF
TGTGCCAGCAGTCAGGGGTCGTCAAATCAGCCCCAGCATTTT
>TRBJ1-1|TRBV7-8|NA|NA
CASSSRGNSMNTEAFF
TGTGCCAGCAGCTCAAGGGGAAACTCAATGAACACTGAAGCTTTCTTT
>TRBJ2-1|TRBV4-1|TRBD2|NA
CASSQGRVAGTYNEQFF
TGCGCCAGCAGCCAAGGTCGGGTAGCGGGAACATACAATGAGCAGTTCTTC
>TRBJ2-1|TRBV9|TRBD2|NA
CASSVVLAGAREQFF
TGTGCCAGCAGCGTAGTACTAGCGGGAGCGAGGGAGCAGTTCTTC
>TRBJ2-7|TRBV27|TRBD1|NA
CASSSYRGPYEQYF
TGTGCCAGCAGCTCATACAGGGGTCCCTACGAGCAGTACTTC
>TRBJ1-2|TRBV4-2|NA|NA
CASSQDSYGYTF
TGTGCCAGCAGCCAAGACAGCTATGGCTACACCTTC
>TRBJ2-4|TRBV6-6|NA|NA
CASTSVKNIQYF
TGTGCCAGCACTTCGGTCAAAAACATTCAGTACTTC
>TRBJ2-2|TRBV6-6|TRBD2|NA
CASSYSSSGSTGELFF
TGTGCCAGCAGTTACTCATCTAGCGGGAGCACCGGGGAGCTGTTTTTT
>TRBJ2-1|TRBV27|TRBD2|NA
CASSALGAGLTNEQFF
TGTGCCAGCAGTGCCTTAGGAGCGGGATTGACCAATGAGCAGTTCTTC
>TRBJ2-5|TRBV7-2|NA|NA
CASTAGGETQYF
TGTGCCAGCACCGCCGGGGGAGAGACCCAGTACTTC
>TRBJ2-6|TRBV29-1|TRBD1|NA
CSVGDRGRAGANVLTF
TGCAGCGTTGGGGACAGGGGGCGGGCTGGGGCCAACGTCCTGACTTTC
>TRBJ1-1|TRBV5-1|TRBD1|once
CASSLSGGTEAFF
TGCGCCAGCAGCTTGTCAGGGGGCACTGAAGCTTTCTTT
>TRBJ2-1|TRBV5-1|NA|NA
CASSLERPQYNEQFF
TGCGCCAGCAGCTTGGAGCGACCACAATACAATGAGCAGTTCTTC
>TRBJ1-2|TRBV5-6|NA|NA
CASVLWTDYGYTF
TGTGCCAGCGTGCTTTGGACAGATTATGGCTACACCTTC